The clone carrying this TCR beta chain was recorded only once. The source of the sample is a study of OX40 agonist ivuxolimab in advanced cancers. V was pared by 1 base and J by 4 bases, with 11 bases between. Germline V gene lookup returns CDR1 LNHNV and CDR2 YYDKDF (reference sequence). This CDR3 has 14 amino acids. Method: immunoSEQ multiplex PCR; TCRdb's copy keeps in-frame clones and lacks some. The data show tens of thousands of clones, roughly 80% seen once. This specimen was CD4+ or CD8+ T cells sorted from blood, taken in a trial of the OX40 agonist ivuxolimab. The origin of this receptor is an adult with an advanced solid tumor such as melanoma, head and neck, liver or kidney cancer. J is TRBJ2-7 and V is TRBV15; D perhaps matches TRBD2 (6 bases). The CDR3 protein is CATSRGSSGYEQYV. CDR3 nucleotide sequence: TGTGCCACCAGCAGAGGGAGTAGCGGATACGAGCAGTACGTC.